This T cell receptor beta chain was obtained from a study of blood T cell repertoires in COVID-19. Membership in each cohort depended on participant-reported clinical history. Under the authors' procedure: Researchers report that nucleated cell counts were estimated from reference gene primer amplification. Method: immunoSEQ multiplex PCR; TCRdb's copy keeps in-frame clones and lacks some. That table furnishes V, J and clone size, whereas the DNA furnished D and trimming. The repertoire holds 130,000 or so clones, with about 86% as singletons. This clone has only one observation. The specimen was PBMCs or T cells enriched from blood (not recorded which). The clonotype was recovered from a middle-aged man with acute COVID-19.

The CDR3 DNA reads as TGTGCCAGCAGCCCTTCAACCGGGACAGGGCGTACTAACTATGGCTACACCTTC. This translates into CASSPSTGTGRTNYGYTF. The chain joins TRBV7-9 to TRBJ1-2; the match to TRBD1 covers 9 bases. The CDR3 is 18 amino acids. V shed 5 bases and J 0 bases; nucleotides not matched to a gene: 13. Germline-derived CDR1 and CDR2 are SEHNR and FQNEAQ (reference sequence).